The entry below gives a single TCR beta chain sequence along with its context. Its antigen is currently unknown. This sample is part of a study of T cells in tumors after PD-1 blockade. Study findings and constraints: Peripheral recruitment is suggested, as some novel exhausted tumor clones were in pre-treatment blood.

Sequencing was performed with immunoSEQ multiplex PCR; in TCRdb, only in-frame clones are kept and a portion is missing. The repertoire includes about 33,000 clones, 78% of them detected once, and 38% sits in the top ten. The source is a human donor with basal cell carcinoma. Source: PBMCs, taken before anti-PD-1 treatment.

The CDR3 DNA reads as TGTGCCAGCAGCTTATGGCCTAGCGGGGGTTCCGAGCAGTTCTTC. This translates into CASSLWPSGGSEQFF. The chain uses TRBV7-9 and TRBJ2-1, with 10 positions matching TRBD2. Germline loops: CDR1 SEHNR, CDR2 FQNEAQ (reference sequence). The CDR3 totals 15 residues. J gave up 10 bases and V 2 bases, and 8 bases lay outside the gene matches.